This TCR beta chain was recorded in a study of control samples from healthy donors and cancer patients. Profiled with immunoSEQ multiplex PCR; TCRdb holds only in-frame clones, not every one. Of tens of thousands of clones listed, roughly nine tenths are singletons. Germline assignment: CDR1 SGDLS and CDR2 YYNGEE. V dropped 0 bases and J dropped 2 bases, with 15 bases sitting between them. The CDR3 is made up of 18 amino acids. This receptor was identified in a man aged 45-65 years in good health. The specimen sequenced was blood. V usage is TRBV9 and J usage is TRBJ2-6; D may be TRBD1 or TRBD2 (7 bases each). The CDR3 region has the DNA TGTGCCAGCAGCGTAGCGGGCAGGGGGGGAACTGGGGCCAACGTCCTGACTTTC. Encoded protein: CASSVAGRGGTGANVLTF.